Reported below is one TCR beta chain. Libraries were prepared by immunoSEQ multiplex PCR; TCRdb keeps only in-frame clonotypes and omits some of them. The table has approximately 60,000 clones, roughly 90% seen once; the top ten hold about 0.66%. Losses at the gene ends were 6 bases for V and 8 bases for J; bases not matched to a gene: 11. The germline V gene encodes CDR1 SEHNR and CDR2 FQNEAQ (reference sequence). The CDR3 is 14 amino acids. These data originate in a study of OX40 agonist ivuxolimab in advanced cancers. Study background: Treatment of patients was with ivuxolimab, an agonistic anti-OX40 (CD134) antibody. Three patients got partial responses; one had hepatocellular carcinoma and two had cutaneous melanoma.

The source was CD4+ or CD8+ T cells sorted from blood, collected in a trial of the OX40 agonist ivuxolimab. V gene TRBV7-9 combines with J gene TRBJ1-1, with 8 bases lining up with TRBD1. The clonotype comes from an adult with an advanced solid tumor such as melanoma, head and neck, liver or kidney cancer. CDR3 amino acids: CASSPPTWTGEAFF. The CDR3 DNA sequence: TGTGCCAGCAGTCCGCCTACTTGGACAGGGGAAGCTTTCTTT.